The 3 T cell receptor beta chains below come from one sample, sequenced in a study of T cells in Graves' hyperthyroidism and ophthalmopathy. RNA transcripts gave rise to amplified TCR beta CDR3 regions. The HTBI set primed first-round TCR CDR3 RT-PCR. Via MiXCR, TCRdb re-called the multiplex PCR reads, giving one row per CDR3 protein. Of roughly 510,000 distinct CDR3 sequences in the sample, about 46% were seen once. The sequencing sample was made of peripheral blood or thyroid tissue (not recorded which). The receptors were gathered from an adult woman with Graves' disease, either hyperthyroidism or ophthalmopathy (not recorded which).

This chain connects TRBV10-3 to TRBJ1-6; D is undetermined. The CDR3 sequence is 14 residues long. Germline lookup yields CDR1 ENHRY and CDR2 SYGVKD. V was trimmed by 2 bases and J by 10 bases, leaving 12 bases between them. CDR3 nucleotides: TGTGCCATCAGTGAGGCGGGTAATGGATCACCCCTCCACTTT. Encoded protein: CAISEAGNGSPLHF.

This clonotype came up many times. This chain uses TRBV20-1 with TRBJ1-5, with TRBD1 matching 10 bases. V shed 6 bases and J 4 bases; nucleotides not matched to a gene: 12. This CDR3 is built from 16 residues. Germline V lookup: CDR1 DFQATT, CDR2 SNEGSKA (reference sequence). The CDR3 region is CSAHRHGTGVNQPQHF. CDR3 sequence (DNA): TGCAGTGCCCATCGACATGGGACAGGGGTGAATCAGCCCCAGCATTTT.

This clonotype was found once. The chain recombines TRBV5-1 with TRBJ1-5; a possible D gene is TRBD1 (5 bases). Trimming stripped 1 base from V and 7 bases from J, with 12 bases between. CDR3 length equals 14 residues. Germline V lookup: CDR1 SGHRS, CDR2 YFSETQ. The CDR3 DNA sequence: TGCGCCAGCAGCTTGACAGGCTCGGGGCAGCCCCAGCATTTT. It codes for CASSLTGSGQPQHF.